This section outlines one T cell receptor beta chain sequence together with its context. Its binding antigen is unknown. No much larger clone exists at a distance of one base, and base qualities are not known. Library generation was performed with the immunoSEQ multiplex PCR assay. The multiplex PCR relied on a mix of 60 forward primers for TCR Vbeta segments and 13 reverse primers for TCR Jbeta segments. Amplification of the CDR3 region of rearranged TCR beta genes was performed with a multiplex PCR assay on genomic DNA. On the Illumina HiSeq System, the amplified TCR beta libraries were sequenced as 87-base-pair reads. Regarding the original processing steps: Across the roughly 600 repertoires, a later analysis counted roughly 77 million unique TCR beta chains, 9.5 million to 13 million of which were shared by at least two donors. Raw reads were error-corrected and collapsed into unique sequences with a nearest-neighbor algorithm that merged closely related sequences to remove PCR and sequencing errors. Alignment of CDR3 sequences to IMGT reference sequences was used to assign V, D and J gene segments. For a sequence to be retained, a match of at least six nucleotides to both a V gene segment and a J gene segment was required. A rearrangement was called productive if the CDR3 had no stop codons and remained in frame with V and J, and every other rearrangement was called non-productive. Following IMGT convention, CDR3 was defined as the stretch from the second conserved V-encoded cysteine to the conserved J-encoded phenylalanine. In an earlier analysis of around 570 of the donors, sequences lacking an unambiguous match to a single V gene segment were excluded. In an earlier analysis of a few hundred of the donors, V segments were called functional above 56.7% productive rearrangements and were called segregating when the between-donor standard deviation exceeded 5%. To diagnose cytomegalovirus status from the catalog of TCR beta chain sequences, a statistical classification framework was built. V and J gene assignment, in a later analysis, came from comparing TCR nucleotide sequences with IMGT/GENE-DB human TR gene sequences. In a later analysis, CDR3 sequences and most-parsimonious VDJ recombination scenarios were assigned using the TCRdist pipeline. In a later analysis, every TCR beta chain was defined by the combination of its CDR3 amino acid sequence and its V-gene family, and reads without a unique V-gene family were dropped. In a later analysis, 450 to 600 highly shared, low-generation-probability nucleotide sequences were removed to address suspected cross-contamination and a sequencing artifact. In a later analysis, a clonal expansion index was calculated for each public chain from normalized within-repertoire ranks of inferred template counts. Generation probabilities in a later analysis came from a VDJ recombination model fitted to out-of-frame rearrangements, and those results were checked against IGoR. A later analysis scored TCR-TCR, TCR-HLA and TCR-CMV co-occurrence with hypergeometric tests, applying a repertoire-size bias correction to TCR pairs. A later analysis estimated false discovery rates by permuting HLA or CMV assignments 20 times. In a later analysis, co-occurring TCRs were grouped with DBSCAN, and TCRdist sequence similarity was added when clustering was performed within HLA-allele-positive subsets. For co-occurrence clustering, repertoires with fewer than 30,000 or more than 120,000 public chains were excluded, along with about five repertoires with anomalous nucleotide sharing. The table comes from immuneACCESS by way of TCRdb, which keeps in-frame sequences with V and J called. Part of the clones is missing from these tables; in studies checked, under half for an unresolved V gene and the rest for unknown reasons. D and trimming come from the DNA, and the V and J calls and clone size come from that table. Present in this sample are 65,000 to 90,000 clones, around three quarters of which were seen just once. The top ten constitute about 3% of the sample.

The data derive from a study of cytomegalovirus exposure and HLA in healthy donors (dated by TCRdb to 2016 to 2017). The study in broad terms: An earlier analysis of several hundred of the donors reported about 290 Gb of sequence data and some 120 million unique TCR beta sequences from approximately 180 million T cells. Roughly 300 gigabases of sequencing data and roughly 81 million unique TCR sequences made up an early release that covered nearly 650 HLA-typed donors. Among the roughly 380 genotyped donors, around 81% belonged to the genetic ancestry cluster associated with self-reported Caucasian donors. The study aimed to test whether cataloging public T cell receptors could reveal signatures of past pathogen exposure. Using immunosequencing, the study profiled T cell repertoires from roughly 650 subjects and related those repertoires to cytomegalovirus serostatus. In addition to the first cohort of 650 to 750 subjects, a separate validation cohort of 120 different subjects was used. To predict cytomegalovirus infection status, the study brought together high-throughput TCR immunosequencing, statistical association of individual TCRs with disease status, and machine learning. A later analysis re-examined previously published TCR beta repertoires from about 670 donors and added high-resolution HLA genotyping to investigate patterns of TCR occurrence. The later analysis used no new phenotypic data to find candidate immune exposures, relying instead on TCR beta sequences and their occurrence across donors. An earlier analysis of several hundred of the donors applied high-throughput TCR beta sequencing to assess whether each TCR beta V gene segment acted as functional or pseudogenic. Alongside the repertoire data, information on donor age, sex, ethnicity and CMV serostatus was compiled. Genome-wide SNP genotypes for about 55% of the roughly 670 donors were used in a later genetic analysis, which treated that subset as a discovery cohort. Every discovery cohort repertoire had been produced on one sequencing platform. HLA typing covered class I and class II loci at four-digit resolution. Typing coverage differed by locus: A, B, C, DRB1 and DQB1 were typed in roughly 629-640 donors, DQA1 in approximately 520, DPA1 in 600 to 610, and DPB1 in around 440. A handful of DR-DQ haplotypes were handled as single units for association and clustering because linkage in the cohort was strong. On average, 235,054 unique TCR beta nucleotide sequences were sequenced per donor among 398 genotyped donors of the cohort, with roughly 18% of those sequences being non-productive. General conclusions and limits of the study: A later analysis reported that several top co-occurrence clusters appeared linked to parvovirus B19, influenza, CMV and Epstein-Barr virus. This cohort had only TCR beta chains sequenced, and the lack of alpha or paired-chain data limited which features could be detected. In vitro tests confirmed that three of the cytomegalovirus-associated TCR beta chains recognize cytomegalovirus antigens. A later genetic analysis associated a missense DCLRE1C variant with V-gene and J-gene trimming of TCR beta chains, and an independent cohort replicated the association. Because counts were too low, around 18 rarely observed V segments, including chromosome 9 orphons, were left out of the earlier analysis of approximately 500 of the donors. A later analysis found that TCR association rates varied across HLA loci, with DRB1 alleles showing the most associated TCRs and HLA-C alleles the fewest. CMV serostatus was the only immune exposure information available for the cohort. A further reported finding was that TCR beta sequences accurately predicted the HLA-A and HLA-B alleles for most subjects in the first cohort. Because HLA typing was unavailable for some donors at each locus, only the typed subset was used in association tests. According to a later genetic analysis, donors in an Asian-associated ancestry cluster had fewer N-insertions in productive TCRs than the approximately 630-donor mean. The classifier was reported to diagnose cytomegalovirus status with high specificity and sensitivity in both the original cohort and the validation cohort. A group of highly shared sequence variants was considered likely to be a technical artifact of the sequencing pipeline. In the study, approximately 150 TCR beta chains were listed as associated with cytomegalovirus. According to a later analysis, most CMV-associated TCR beta chains appeared to be HLA-restricted, and the HLA associations seemed to be driven largely by CMV exposure. In a later analysis, about 16,000 TCR beta sequences were associated with specific HLA alleles at a false discovery rate of 0.05. An earlier analysis of 587 of the donors showed that most TCR beta V segments appeared in productive rearrangements either about 87% or about 30% of the time, which broadly matched IMGT annotations. Assigning TCR associations to individual alleles was difficult when HLA alleles, especially DR and DQ, strongly co-occurred. Roughly uniform sequencing depth across donors was assumed in presence/absence analyses, although this assumption may not hold. Across donors, most TCR sequences were observed very rarely, whereas some public TCRs were present in many individuals. The authors suggested that the approach could potentially be extended to other disease states and immunological phenotypes. In a later analysis, HLA-associated TCR beta chains were found to be more clonally expanded and to have lower generation probabilities than equally common non-associated chains. Correlated functional status among segregating V segments might reflect linkage disequilibrium, but an unknown experimental factor could not be ruled out.

The cohort comprised around 690 healthy bone marrow donors. All cohort members were sampled while nominally healthy, although unrecorded immune exposures were likely present. The donor was CMV seronegative and was included in the group of several hundred seronegative cohort members. A peripheral blood sample was collected from each donor, and TCR beta sequencing was performed on peripheral blood mononuclear cells. Genomic DNA extraction from the blood cell samples was performed with the Qiagen DNeasy Blood Extraction Kit. This clonotype was sampled from a man aged 35-49 years in good health and CMV-seronegative. The specimen was PBMCs.

At the DNA level, the sequence is TGTGCCAGCAGCGTCCTTGTGGGCCTCTCTGGAAACACCATATATTTT. Translated, it reads CASSVLVGLSGNTIYF. The V gene is TRBV28 and the J gene is TRBJ1-3; the D gene remains uncertain. The germline V gene supplies CDR1 MDHEN and CDR2 SYDVKM. The CDR3 runs 16 residues from the cysteine to the phenylalanine. Left in the record is the CDR3 DNA by itself, 48 bases read in frame from the first base. Relative to germline, V is 6 bases shorter and J is 0 bases shorter, with 15 bases between their ends.